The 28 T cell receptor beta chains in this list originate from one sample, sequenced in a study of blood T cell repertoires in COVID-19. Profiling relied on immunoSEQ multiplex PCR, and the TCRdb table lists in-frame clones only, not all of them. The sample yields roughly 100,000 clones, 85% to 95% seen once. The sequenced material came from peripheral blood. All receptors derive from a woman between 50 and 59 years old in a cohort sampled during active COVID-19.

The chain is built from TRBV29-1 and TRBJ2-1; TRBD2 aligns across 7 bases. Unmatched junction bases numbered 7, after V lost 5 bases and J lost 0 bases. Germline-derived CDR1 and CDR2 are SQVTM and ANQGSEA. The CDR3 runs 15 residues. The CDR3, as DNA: TGCAGCGTTACCGGGGGGACGAGCTCCTACAATGAGCAGTTCTTC. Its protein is CSVTGGTSSYNEQFF.

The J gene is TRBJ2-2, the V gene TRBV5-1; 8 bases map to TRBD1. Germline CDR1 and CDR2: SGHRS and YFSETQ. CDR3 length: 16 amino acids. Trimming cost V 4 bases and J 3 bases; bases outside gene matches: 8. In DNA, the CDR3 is TGCGCCAGCAGCATCGGGACAGGATCGGACACCGGGGAGCTGTTTTTT. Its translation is CASSIGTGSDTGELFF.

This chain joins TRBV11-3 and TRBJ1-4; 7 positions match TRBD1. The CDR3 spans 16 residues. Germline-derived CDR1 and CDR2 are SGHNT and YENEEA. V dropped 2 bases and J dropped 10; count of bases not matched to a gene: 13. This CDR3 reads CASSLLPPGGLGKLFF. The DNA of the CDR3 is TGTGCCAGCAGCTTATTACCCCCAGGGGGGTTGGGAAAACTGTTTTTT.

CDR3 in amino acids: CASSLAGTPNEQFF. The CDR3 nucleotides are TGTGCCAGCAGCTTGGCGGGAACCCCCAATGAGCAGTTCTTC. The rearrangement links TRBV5-4 to TRBJ2-1; tentatively, D is TRBD2 (5 bases). Germline assignment: CDR1 SGHNT and CDR2 YYREEE (reference sequence). This CDR3 has 14 amino acids. V lost 0 bases and J lost 6, with 10 bases in between.

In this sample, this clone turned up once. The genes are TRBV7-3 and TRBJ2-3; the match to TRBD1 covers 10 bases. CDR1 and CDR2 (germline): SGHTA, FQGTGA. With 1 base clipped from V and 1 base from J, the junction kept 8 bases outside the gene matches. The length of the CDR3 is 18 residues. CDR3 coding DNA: TGTGCCAGCAGCTTAAGGGGACAGGGGAGTGTCGGCACAGATACGCAGTATTTT. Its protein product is CASSLRGQGSVGTDTQYF.

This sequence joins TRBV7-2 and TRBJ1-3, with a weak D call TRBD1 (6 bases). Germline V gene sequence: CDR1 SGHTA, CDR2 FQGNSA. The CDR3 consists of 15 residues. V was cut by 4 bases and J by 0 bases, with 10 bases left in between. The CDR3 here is CASSSYRDSGNTIYF. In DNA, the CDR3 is TGTGCCAGCAGCTCCTACAGGGACTCTGGAAACACCATATATTTT. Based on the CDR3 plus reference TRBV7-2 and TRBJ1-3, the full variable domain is GAGVSQSPSNKVTEKGKDVELRCDPISGHTALYWYRQSLGQGLEFLIYFQGNSAPDKSGLPSDRFSAERTGGSVSTLTIQRTQQEDSAVYLCASSSYRDSGNTIYFGEGSWLTVV.

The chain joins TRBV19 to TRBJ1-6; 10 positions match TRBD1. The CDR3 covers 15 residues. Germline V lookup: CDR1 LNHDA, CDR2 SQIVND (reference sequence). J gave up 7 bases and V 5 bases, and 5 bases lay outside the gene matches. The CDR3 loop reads CASSLGTGVNSPLHF. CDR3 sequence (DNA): TGTGCCAGTAGTCTCGGGACAGGGGTAAATTCACCCCTCCACTTT.

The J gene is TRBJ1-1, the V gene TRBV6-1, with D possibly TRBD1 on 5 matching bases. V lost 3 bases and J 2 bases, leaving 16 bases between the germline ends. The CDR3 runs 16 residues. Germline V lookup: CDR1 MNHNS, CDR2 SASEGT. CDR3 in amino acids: CASSDPLQVGNTEAFF. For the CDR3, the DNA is TGTGCCAGCAGTGACCCGCTACAGGTGGGAAACACTGAAGCTTTCTTT.

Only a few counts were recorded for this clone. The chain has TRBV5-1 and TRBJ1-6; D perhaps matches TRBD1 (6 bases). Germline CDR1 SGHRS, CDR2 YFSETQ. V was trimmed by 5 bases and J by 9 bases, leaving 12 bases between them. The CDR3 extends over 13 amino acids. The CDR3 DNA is TGCGCCAGCAGAATACAGGGTCTTTCACCCCTCCACTTT. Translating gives CASRIQGLSPLHF.

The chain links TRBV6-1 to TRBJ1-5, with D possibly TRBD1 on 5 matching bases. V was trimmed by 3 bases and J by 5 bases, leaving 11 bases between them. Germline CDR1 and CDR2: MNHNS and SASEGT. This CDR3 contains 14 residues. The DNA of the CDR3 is TGTGCCAGCAGTGATCCAGACAGATATCAGCCCCAGCATTTT. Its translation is CASSDPDRYQPQHF.

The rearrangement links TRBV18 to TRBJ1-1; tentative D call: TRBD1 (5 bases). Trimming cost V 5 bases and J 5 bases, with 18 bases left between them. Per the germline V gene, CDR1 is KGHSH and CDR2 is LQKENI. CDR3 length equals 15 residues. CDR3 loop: CASSTRSGAETEAFF. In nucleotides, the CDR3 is TGTGCCAGCTCAACCCGGAGCGGGGCGGAAACTGAAGCTTTCTTT.

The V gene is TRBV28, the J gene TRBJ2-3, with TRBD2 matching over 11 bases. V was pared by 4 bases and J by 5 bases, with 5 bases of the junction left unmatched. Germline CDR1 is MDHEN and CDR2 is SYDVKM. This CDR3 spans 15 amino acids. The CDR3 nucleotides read TGTGCCAGCAGTTCTCTAGCGGGGGGATTAGATACGCAGTATTTT. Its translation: CASSSLAGGLDTQYF.

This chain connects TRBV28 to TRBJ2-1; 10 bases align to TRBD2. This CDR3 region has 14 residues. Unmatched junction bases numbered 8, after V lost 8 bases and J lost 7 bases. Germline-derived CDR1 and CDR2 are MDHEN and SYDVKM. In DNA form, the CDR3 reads TGTGCCAGCCTTTACAGCGGGGGGGTAAATGAGCAGTTCTTC. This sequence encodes CASLYSGGVNEQFF.

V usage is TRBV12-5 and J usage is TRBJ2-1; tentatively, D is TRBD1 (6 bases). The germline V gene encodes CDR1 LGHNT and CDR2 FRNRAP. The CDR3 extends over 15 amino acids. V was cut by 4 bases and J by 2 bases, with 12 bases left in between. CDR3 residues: CASGSQGFTYNEQFF. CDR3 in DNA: TGTGCTAGTGGTTCACAGGGCTTTACCTACAATGAGCAGTTCTTC.

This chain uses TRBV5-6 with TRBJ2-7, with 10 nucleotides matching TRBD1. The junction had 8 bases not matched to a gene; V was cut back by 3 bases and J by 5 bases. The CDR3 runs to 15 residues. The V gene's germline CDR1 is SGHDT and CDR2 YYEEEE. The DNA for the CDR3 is TGTGCCAGCAGCTATGCCTTGGGACAGGGGAACGAGCAGTACTTC. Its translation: CASSYALGQGNEQYF.

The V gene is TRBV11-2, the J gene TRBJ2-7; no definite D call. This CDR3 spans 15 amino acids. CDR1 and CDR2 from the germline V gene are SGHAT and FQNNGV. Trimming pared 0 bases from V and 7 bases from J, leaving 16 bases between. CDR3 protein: CASSLDLAYEAEQYF. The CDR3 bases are TGTGCCAGCAGCTTAGATTTGGCATACGAGGCGGAGCAGTACTTC.

The CDR3 DNA is TGCGCCAGCAGATTAGCGGGAGGGGGGTCGGGCGAGCAGTACTTC. Its protein product is CASRLAGGGSGEQYF. This chain joins TRBV10-2 and TRBJ2-7; 11 bases align to TRBD2. This CDR3 comprises 15 residues. Trimming took 6 bases from V and 6 from J; bases not matched to a gene: 10. Per the germline V gene, CDR1 is WSHSY and CDR2 is SAAADI.

CDR3 region: CASRDRGRGNQPQHF. In DNA, the CDR3 is TGCGCCAGCAGGGACAGGGGTCGGGGCAATCAGCCCCAGCATTTT. V is TRBV10-1 and J is TRBJ1-5, with TRBD1 identical over 9 bases. Germline assignment: CDR1 WNHNN and CDR2 SYGVQD (reference sequence). J lost 2 bases, V lost 6 bases, and 5 bases had no gene match. This CDR3 contains 15 residues.

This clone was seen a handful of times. Written as DNA, the CDR3 is TGTGCCAGCAGAGACTCGGGACAGAGTGGCTACACCTTC. Translating gives CASRDSGQSGYTF. This chain uses TRBV2 with TRBJ1-2, with 7 positions matching TRBD1. The junction had 8 bases not matched to a gene; V was cut back by 6 bases and J by 7 bases. The CDR3 sequence is 13 residues long. Germline lookup yields CDR1 SNHLY and CDR2 FYNNEI. Drawing the rest from reference TRBV2 and TRBJ1-2, the complete variable domain is EPEVTQTPSHQVTQMGQEVILRCVPISNHLYFYWYRQILGQKVEFLVSFYNNEISEKSEIFDDQFSVERPDGSNFTLKIRSTKLEDSAMYFCASRDSGQSGYTFGSGTRLTVV.

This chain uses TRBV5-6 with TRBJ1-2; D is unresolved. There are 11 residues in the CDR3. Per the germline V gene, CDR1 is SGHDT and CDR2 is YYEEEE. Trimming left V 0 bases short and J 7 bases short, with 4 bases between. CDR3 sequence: CASSLGPGYTF. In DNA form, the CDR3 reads TGTGCCAGCAGCTTGGGGCCTGGCTACACCTTC.

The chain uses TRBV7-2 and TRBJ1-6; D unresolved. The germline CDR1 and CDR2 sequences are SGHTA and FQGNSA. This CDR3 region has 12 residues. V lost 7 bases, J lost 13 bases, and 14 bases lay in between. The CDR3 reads CASMRLGLPLHF. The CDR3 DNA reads TGTGCCAGCATGAGGTTGGGTCTTCCCCTCCACTTT.

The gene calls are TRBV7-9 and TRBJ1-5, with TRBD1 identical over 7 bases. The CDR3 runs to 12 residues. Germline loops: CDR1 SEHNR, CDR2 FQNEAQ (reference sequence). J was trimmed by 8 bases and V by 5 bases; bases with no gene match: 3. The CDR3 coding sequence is TGTGCCAGCAGCCCCCAGGGGGAGCCCCAGCATTTT. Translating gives CASSPQGEPQHF.

The CDR3 is CASSLGPGYQPQHF. The CDR3 DNA reads as TGTGCCAGCAGCTTAGGGCCAGGGTATCAGCCCCAGCATTTT. V is TRBV11-2 and J is TRBJ1-5; D is perhaps TRBD1 (5 bases). CDR1 SGHAT and CDR2 FQNNGV come from the germline V gene. V gave up 1 base and J gave up 5 bases, with 9 bases separating them. This CDR3 is built from 14 residues.

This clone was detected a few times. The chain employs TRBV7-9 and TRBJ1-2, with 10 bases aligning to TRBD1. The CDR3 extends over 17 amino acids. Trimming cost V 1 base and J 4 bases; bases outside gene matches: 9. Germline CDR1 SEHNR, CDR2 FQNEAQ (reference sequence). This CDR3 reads CASSLVGQGRVAYGYTF. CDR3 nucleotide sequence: TGTGCCAGCAGCTTAGTGGGACAGGGGCGCGTAGCCTATGGCTACACCTTC.

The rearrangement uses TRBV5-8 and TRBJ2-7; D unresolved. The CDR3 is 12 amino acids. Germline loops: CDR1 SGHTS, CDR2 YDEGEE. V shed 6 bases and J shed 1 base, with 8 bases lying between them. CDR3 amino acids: CASNDLSYEQYF. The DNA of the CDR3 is TGTGCCAGCAACGACTTATCCTACGAGCAGTACTTC. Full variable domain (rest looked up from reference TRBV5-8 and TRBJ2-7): EAGVTQSPTHLIKTRGQQATLRCSPISGHTSVYWYQQALGLGLQFLLWYDEGEERNRGNFPPRFSGRQFPNYSSELNVNALELEDSALYLCASNDLSYEQYFGPGTRLTVT.

The CDR3 bases are TGTGCCAGCAGTGGGCACGGAGGCAGCTACGAGCAGTACTTC. This gives the protein CASSGHGGSYEQYF. J is TRBJ2-7 and V is TRBV2; a weak D match, TRBD2 (5 bases). Germline V gene lookup returns CDR1 SNHLY and CDR2 FYNNEI. This CDR3 contains 14 residues. The germline V and J ends were trimmed by 4 bases and 3 bases, with 13 bases remaining between them.

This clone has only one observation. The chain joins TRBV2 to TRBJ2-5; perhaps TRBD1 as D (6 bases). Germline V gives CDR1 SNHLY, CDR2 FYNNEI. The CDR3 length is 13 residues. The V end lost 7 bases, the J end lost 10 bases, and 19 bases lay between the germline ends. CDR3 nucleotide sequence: TGTGCCAGCACCATACAACAGGGAATTGACCAGTACTTC. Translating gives CASTIQQGIDQYF. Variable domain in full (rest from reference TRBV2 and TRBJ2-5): EPEVTQTPSHQVTQMGQEVILRCVPISNHLYFYWYRQILGQKVEFLVSFYNNEISEKSEIFDDQFSVERPDGSNFTLKIRSTKLEDSAMYFCASTIQQGIDQYFGPGTRLLVL.

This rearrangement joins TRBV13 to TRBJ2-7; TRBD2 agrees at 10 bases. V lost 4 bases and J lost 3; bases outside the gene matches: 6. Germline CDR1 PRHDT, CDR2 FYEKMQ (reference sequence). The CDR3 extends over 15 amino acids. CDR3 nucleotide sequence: TGTGCCAGCAGCTCGCCCGGGACTAGCGACTACGAGCAGTACTTC. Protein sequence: CASSSPGTSDYEQYF. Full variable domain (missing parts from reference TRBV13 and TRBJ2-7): AAGVIQSPRHLIKEKRETATLKCYPIPRHDTVYWYQQGPGQDPQFLISFYEKMQSDKGSIPDRFSAQQFSDYHSELNMSSLELGDSALYFCASSSPGTSDYEQYFGPGTRLTVT.